One sample yielded the 8 T cell receptor beta chains listed below, sequenced in a study of T-cell reconstitution after alpha-beta-depleted transplantation in children. Researchers prepared the TCRbeta library using unique molecular identifiers, the study reports. TCRdb ran MiXCR on the PCR reads and lists one entry per CDR3 protein. The sample holds 300,000 to 350,000 distinct CDR3 sequences, more than 20% seen once. The material was PBMCs, mostly from graft donor cells, obtained 180 days after TCRalphabeta/CD19-depleted stem cell transplant. The receptor source for this set is a male patient younger than 18 who had a stem cell transplant for acute lymphoblastic leukemia, so the T cells may come from the graft donor.

The rearrangement joins TRBV25-1 to TRBJ2-6, with a possible D match to TRBD1 (6 bases). Germline CDR1 is MGHDK and CDR2 is SYGVNS. This CDR3 is built from 16 residues. The ends were cut back, 8 bases at V and 2 bases at J, with 16 bases in the middle. CDR3 amino acids: CASARGGVAGANVLTF. DNA of the CDR3: TGTGCCAGCGCCAGGGGCGGAGTAGCTGGGGCCAACGTCCTGACTTTC.

The chain joins TRBV12-3 or TRBV12-4 to TRBJ2-7, with 9 bases identical to TRBD2. The V gene end was trimmed by 3 bases and the J gene end by 6 bases; junction bases not matched to a gene: 6. This CDR3 spans 14 amino acids. The CDR3 region is CASSFWREGSEQYF. The CDR3, as DNA: TGTGCCAGCAGTTTCTGGCGGGAGGGATCCGAGCAGTACTTC.

This rearrangement joins TRBV10-3 to TRBJ2-7; the match to TRBD2 covers 8 bases. The V segment lost 6 bases and the J segment 0 bases; nucleotides outside the gene matches: 7. Looked up from germline, CDR1 is ENHRY and CDR2 is SYGVKD. CDR3 length equals 15 residues. In DNA, the CDR3 is TGTGCCATCAGGAGGGCGGGAGGCTTCTCCTACGAGCAGTACTTC. Amino acids: CAIRRAGGFSYEQYF.

The table lists this clonotype with many counts. V is TRBV12-3 or TRBV12-4 and J is TRBJ2-7, with D perhaps being TRBD1 or TRBD2 (5 bases each). CDR3 length equals 13 residues. V was pared by 1 base and J by 2 bases, with 6 bases between. The CDR3 DNA is TGTGCCAGCAGTTTAGGGGACCCCTACGAGCAGTACTTC. This sequence encodes CASSLGDPYEQYF.

This clonotype was detected only a few times. The chain uses TRBV4-1 and TRBJ2-7; D remains ambiguous. Between the trimmed V and J ends, which lost 1 base and 5 bases, there was a span of 9 bases. Germline-derived CDR1 and CDR2 are MGHRA and YSYEKL. The CDR3 totals 13 residues. The CDR3 region has the DNA TGCGCCAGCAGCCAAGCCATCCCTAACGAGCAGTACTTC. This translates into CASSQAIPNEQYF.

This clonotype was found a few times. The chain employs TRBV5-1 and TRBJ2-2, with 7 bases aligning to TRBD2. This CDR3 spans 17 amino acids. With V trimmed by 0 bases and J by 1 base, 6 bases remained unmatched. CDR1 is SGHRS and CDR2 is YFSETQ in the germline V gene. CDR3 DNA sequence: TGCGCCAGCAGCTTGGCCCCGACTAGCCAGAACACCGGGGAGCTGTTTTTT. As protein: CASSLAPTSQNTGELFF.

This clonotype was seen a few times. The chain has TRBV5-5 and TRBJ2-1, with 10 bases aligning to TRBD1. The V gene end was trimmed by 3 bases and the J gene end by 9 bases; junction bases not matched to a gene: 3. Germline V gives CDR1 SGHKS, CDR2 YYEKEE (reference sequence). The CDR3 totals 13 residues. The CDR3 reads CASSWTGGSEQFF. CDR3 sequence (DNA): TGTGCCAGCAGCTGGACAGGGGGGAGTGAGCAGTTCTTC.

This clonotype was observed a handful of times. The chain employs TRBV21-1 and TRBJ2-1; the tabulated D call, TRBD2, remains unverified against the DNA. TRBV21-1 is reported as a pseudogene. The CDR3 spans 15 residues. The DNA for the CDR3 is TGTGCCAGCAGCAAACTACTAGCGGAGTACAATGAGCAGTTCTTC. Translated, it gives CASSKLLAEYNEQFF.